Listed below are T cell receptor beta chains from one sample, sequenced in a study of cytomegalovirus exposure and HLA in healthy donors. Libraries were prepared by immunoSEQ multiplex PCR; TCRdb keeps only in-frame clonotypes and omits some of them. The profile shows 150,000 to 200,000 clones, around 87% of them singletons. The sample was PBMCs. The receptors stem from a boy younger than 10 in good health and CMV-seronegative. The CDR3 runs from the conserved cysteine through the conserved F or W. The D gene is left open where the match is weak. Some rows have no size entry. The others give once, few or many, or a class for an expanded clone.

V gene: TRBV5-1; J gene: TRBJ2-7; clone size: NA; D gene: NA; CDR3 DNA: TGCGCCAGCAGCCCCGGAGGATCCTACGAGCAGTACTTC; CDR3 protein: CASSPGGSYEQYF
V gene: TRBV13; J gene: TRBJ1-6; clone size: NA; D gene: TRBD1; CDR3 DNA: TGTGCCAGCAAACAGGGGAATTCACCCCTCCACTTT; CDR3 protein: CASKQGNSPLHF
V gene: TRBV4-2; J gene: TRBJ2-3; clone size: NA; D gene: NA; CDR3 DNA: TGTGCCAGCAGCCAAGACCTCGGCACAGATACGCAGTATTTT; CDR3 protein: CASSQDLGTDTQYF
V gene: TRBV5-1; J gene: TRBJ2-7; clone size: NA; D gene: TRBD1; CDR3 DNA: TGCGCCAGCAGCTTCCCTTCAGGGGGCTCCTACGAGCAGTACTTC; CDR3 protein: CASSFPSGGSYEQYF
V gene: TRBV7-9; J gene: TRBJ1-2; clone size: NA; D gene: TRBD1; CDR3 DNA: TGTGCCAGCAGCGCGGGACAGGTATATGGCTACACCTTC; CDR3 protein: CASSAGQVYGYTF
V gene: TRBV5-1; J gene: TRBJ2-5; clone size: NA; D gene: NA; CDR3 DNA: TGCGCCAGCAGCTTTGGGGCAGAAGAGACCCAGTACTTC; CDR3 protein: CASSFGAEETQYF
V gene: TRBV7-9; J gene: TRBJ2-1; clone size: NA; D gene: TRBD2; CDR3 DNA: TGTGCCAGCAGCTACGGGGGGGAGGGTGAGCAGTTCTTC; CDR3 protein: CASSYGGEGEQFF
V gene: TRBV19; J gene: TRBJ2-7; clone size: NA; D gene: NA; CDR3 DNA: TGTGCCAGTAGTATAGCCGCAGGGAAGTCCTACGAGCAGTACTTC; CDR3 protein: CASSIAAGKSYEQYF
V gene: TRBV6-6; J gene: TRBJ2-1; clone size: NA; D gene: TRBD1; CDR3 DNA: TGTGCCAGCAGTCCGATGAGGGGGCAAACCTACAATGAGCAGTTCTTC; CDR3 protein: CASSPMRGQTYNEQFF
V gene: TRBV28; J gene: TRBJ1-1; clone size: NA; D gene: TRBD1; CDR3 DNA: TGTGCCGGCAAGACAGGGGGTGAAGCTTTCTTT; CDR3 protein: CAGKTGGEAFF
V gene: TRBV6-1; J gene: TRBJ1-2; clone size: NA; D gene: TRBD1; CDR3 DNA: TGTGCCAGCAGTGAAGAAGGGGGCACGTCCTATGGCTACACCTTC; CDR3 protein: CASSEEGGTSYGYTF
V gene: TRBV7-2; J gene: TRBJ2-3; clone size: NA; D gene: NA; CDR3 DNA: TGTGCCAGCCGCTCCGGTGATACGCAGTATTTT; CDR3 protein: CASRSGDTQYF
V gene: TRBV5-1; J gene: TRBJ2-6; clone size: NA; D gene: TRBD1; CDR3 DNA: TGCGCCAGCACCGCCCGGACAGGCTCTGGGGCCAACGTCCTGACTTTC; CDR3 protein: CASTARTGSGANVLTF
V gene: TRBV28; J gene: TRBJ2-1; clone size: NA; D gene: TRBD1; CDR3 DNA: TGTGCCAGCAGTTTGGAAGGTCTGACAGGGGTAGTGGGCAATGAGCAGTTCTTC; CDR3 protein: CASSLEGLTGVVGNEQFF
V gene: TRBV27; J gene: TRBJ2-7; clone size: NA; D gene: TRBD2; CDR3 DNA: TGTGCCAGCAGTCCTGGACTAGCGGGAAACGAGCAGTACTTC; CDR3 protein: CASSPGLAGNEQYF
V gene: TRBV5-6; J gene: TRBJ1-6; clone size: few; D gene: TRBD1; CDR3 DNA: TGTGCCAGCAGGTACGGGACAGGGGATTCACCCCTCCACTTT; CDR3 protein: CASRYGTGDSPLHF
V gene: TRBV28; J gene: TRBJ1-5; clone size: NA; D gene: NA; CDR3 DNA: TGTGCCAGCGATCGGCCATTCAGGGCCAATCAGCCCCAGCATTTT; CDR3 protein: CASDRPFRANQPQHF